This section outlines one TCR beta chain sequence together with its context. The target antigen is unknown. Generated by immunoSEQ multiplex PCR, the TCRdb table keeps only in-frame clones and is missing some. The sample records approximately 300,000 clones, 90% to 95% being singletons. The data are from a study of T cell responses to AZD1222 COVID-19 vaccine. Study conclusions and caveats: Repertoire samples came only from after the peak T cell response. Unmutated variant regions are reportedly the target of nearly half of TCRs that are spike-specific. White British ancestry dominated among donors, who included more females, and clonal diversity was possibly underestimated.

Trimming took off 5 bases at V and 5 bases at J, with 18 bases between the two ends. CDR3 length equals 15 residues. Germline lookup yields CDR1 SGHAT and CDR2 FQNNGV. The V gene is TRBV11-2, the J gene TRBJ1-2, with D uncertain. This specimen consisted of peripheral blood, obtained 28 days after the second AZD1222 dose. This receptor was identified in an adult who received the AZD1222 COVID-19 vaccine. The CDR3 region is CASSPASRITYGYTF. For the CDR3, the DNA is TGTGCCAGCAGCCCAGCGAGCCGGATAACATATGGCTACACCTTC.